This paragraph covers one TCR beta chain sequence. Profiled with immunoSEQ multiplex PCR; TCRdb holds only in-frame clones, not every one. The sample shows roughly 180,000 clones, 72% of them seen only once. The data belong to a study of cytotoxic CD8 clonotypes in ibrutinib-treated CLL. CDR1 SGHDT and CDR2 YYEEEE come from the germline V gene. V lost 2 bases, J lost 3 bases, and 9 bases lay in between. The CDR3 is 13 residues long. The chain couples TRBV5-6 to TRBJ2-7, with D hard to call. The clonotype originates from a human donor with chronic lymphocytic leukemia. The input for sequencing was PBMCs, taken after 24 months of ibrutinib treatment. CDR3 amino acids: CASSFLELYEQYF. CDR3 DNA: TGTGCCAGCAGCTTTCTAGAACTCTACGAGCAGTACTTC.